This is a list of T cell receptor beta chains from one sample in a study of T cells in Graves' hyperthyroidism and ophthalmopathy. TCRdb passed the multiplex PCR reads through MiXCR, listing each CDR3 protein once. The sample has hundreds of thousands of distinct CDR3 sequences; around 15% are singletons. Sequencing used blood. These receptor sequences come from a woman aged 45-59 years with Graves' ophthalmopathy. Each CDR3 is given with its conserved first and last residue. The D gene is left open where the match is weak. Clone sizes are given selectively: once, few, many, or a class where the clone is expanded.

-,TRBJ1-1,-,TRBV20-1,CSAEGIGKPNTEAFF,TGCAGTGCGGAGGGGATTGGGAAACCGAACACTGAAGCTTTCTTT
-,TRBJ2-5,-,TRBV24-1,CATSDPGGGSIETQYF,TGTGCCACCAGTGACCCGGGGGGCGGGAGTATCGAGACCCAGTACTTC
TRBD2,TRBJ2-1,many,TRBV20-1,CSATGLAGVGYNEQFF,TGCAGTGCTACAGGACTAGCGGGAGTTGGCTACAATGAGCAGTTCTTC
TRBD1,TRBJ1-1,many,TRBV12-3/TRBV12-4,CASSPGTGDSLNTEAFF,TGTGCCAGCAGTCCGGGGACAGGCGATTCCTTGAACACTGAAGCTTTCTTT
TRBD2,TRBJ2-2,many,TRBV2,CASMDPGLAVGAGELFF,TGTGCCAGCATGGACCCGGGACTAGCGGTCGGAGCCGGGGAGCTGTTTTTT
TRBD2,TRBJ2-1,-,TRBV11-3,CASSWGSLAGGYLNEQFF,TGTGCCAGCAGCTGGGGGTCGCTAGCGGGAGGTTACCTGAATGAGCAGTTCTTC
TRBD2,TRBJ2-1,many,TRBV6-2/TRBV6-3,CASNSGRANEQFF,TGTGCCAGCAACAGCGGGAGGGCCAATGAGCAGTTCTTC
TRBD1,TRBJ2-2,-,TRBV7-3,CASSLKGTGAGELFF,TGTGCCAGCAGCTTAAAGGGGACAGGGGCCGGGGAGCTGTTTTTT
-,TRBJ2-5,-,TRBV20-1,CSALLYENQETQYF,TGCAGTGCTCTCCTCTACGAAAACCAGGAGACCCAGTACTTC
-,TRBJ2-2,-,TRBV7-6,CASSKVSGTGELFF,TGTGCCAGCAGCAAGGTAAGTGGGACGGGGGAGCTGTTTTTT
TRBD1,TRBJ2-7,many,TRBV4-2,CASSQDSGTGLAYEQYF,TGTGCCAGCAGCCAAGATTCCGGGACAGGCCTCGCCTACGAGCAGTACTTC
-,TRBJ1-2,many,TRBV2,CASSDIQQNYGYTF,TGTGCCAGCAGTGATATACAGCAGAACTATGGCTACACCTTC
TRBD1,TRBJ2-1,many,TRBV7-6,CASRLTGQGINEQFF,TGTGCCAGCAGATTAACGGGACAGGGGATCAATGAGCAGTTCTTC
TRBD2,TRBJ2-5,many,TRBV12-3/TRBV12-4,CASSFMGGREETQYF,TGTGCCAGCAGTTTTATGGGCGGGAGGGAAGAGACCCAGTACTTC
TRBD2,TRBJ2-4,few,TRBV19,CATKTSQNIQYF,TGTGCCACCAAGACTAGCCAAAACATTCAGTACTTC
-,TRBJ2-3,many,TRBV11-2,CASSLKAPTDTQYF,TGTGCCAGCAGCTTAAAGGCGCCCACAGATACGCAGTATTTT
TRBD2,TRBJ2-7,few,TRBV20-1,CSARVPSGPIYEQYF,TGCAGTGCTAGAGTTCCTAGCGGGCCTATCTACGAGCAGTACTTC
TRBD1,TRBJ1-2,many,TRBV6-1,CASSYRLPGQGYGYTF,TGTGCCAGCAGTTACCGGTTACCGGGACAGGGATATGGCTACACCTTC
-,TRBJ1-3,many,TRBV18,CASSPLGVSGNTIYF,TGTGCCAGCTCACCACTCGGAGTCTCTGGAAACACCATATATTTT
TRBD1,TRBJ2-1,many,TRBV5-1,CASSGTGVSYNEQFF,TGCGCCAGCAGCGGAACAGGGGTGTCATACAATGAGCAGTTCTTC
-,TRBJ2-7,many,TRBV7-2,CASSIQGYEQYF,TGTGCCAGCAGCATTCAGGGGTACGAGCAGTACTTC
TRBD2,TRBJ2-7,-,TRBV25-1,CASSEYKVWASGRYGYEQYF,TGTGCCAGCAGTGAATATAAGGTGTGGGCTAGCGGGAGGTATGGCTACGAGCAGTACTTC
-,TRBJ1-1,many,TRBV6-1,CASINLKRPDTEAFF,TGTGCCAGCATAAATCTTAAGCGGCCCGACACTGAAGCTTTCTTT
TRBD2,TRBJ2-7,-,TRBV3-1,CASRVTSGGHYEQYF,TGTGCCAGCAGGGTAACTAGCGGGGGGCACTACGAGCAGTACTTC
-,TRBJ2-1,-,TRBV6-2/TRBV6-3,CASTLEGGRPYNEQFF,TGTGCCAGCACCCTAGAGGGGGGTAGGCCCTACAATGAGCAGTTCTTC
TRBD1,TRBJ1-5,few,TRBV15,CATSIKQGPRSNQPQHF,TGTGCCACCAGCATCAAACAGGGGCCTCGTAGCAATCAGCCCCAGCATTTT
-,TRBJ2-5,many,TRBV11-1,CASSDQQETQYF,TGTGCCAGCAGCGATCAACAAGAGACCCAGTACTTC
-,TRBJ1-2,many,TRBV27,CASSSMDSNYRGYTF,TGTGCCAGCAGTTCGATGGACAGTAACTATCGTGGCTACACCTTC
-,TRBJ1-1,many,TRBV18,CASSPPVPNTEAFF,TGTGCCAGCTCACCACCAGTCCCGAACACTGAAGCTTTCTTT
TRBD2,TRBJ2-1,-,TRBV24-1,CATSDLGTSTNEQFF,TGTGCCACCAGTGATTTGGGGACTAGCACAAATGAGCAGTTCTTC
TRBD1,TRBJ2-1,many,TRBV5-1,CASSRNRGTYNEQFF,TGCGCCAGCAGCAGAAACAGGGGAACCTACAATGAGCAGTTCTTC